The rows below give T cell receptor beta chains drawn from one sample of a study of cytomegalovirus exposure and HLA in healthy donors. Clones were read by immunoSEQ multiplex PCR, and TCRdb kept only the in-frame ones, dropping some. The sample lists over 95,000 clones, 70% to 85% occurring once. The sequenced sample consisted of PBMCs. Receptors originate from a young woman in good health and CMV-seronegative. The CDR3 runs from the conserved cysteine through the conserved F or W. The D gene is left open where the match is weak. Clone size, where shown, is once, few, many, or a class for clones that have expanded.

J gene: TRBJ2-5
clone size: -
V gene: TRBV7-2
D gene: -
CDR3 DNA: TGTGCCAGCAGCTCAGACAGGGGAGGGCAGACCCAGTACTTC
CDR3 protein: CASSSDRGGQTQYF

J gene: TRBJ1-1
clone size: -
V gene: TRBV9
D gene: TRBD1
CDR3 DNA: TGTGCCAGCAGCGTAGAGACAGGGGGGAACACTGAAGCTTTCTTT
CDR3 protein: CASSVETGGNTEAFF

J gene: TRBJ2-1
clone size: -
V gene: TRBV7-6
D gene: TRBD2
CDR3 DNA: TGTGCCAGCAGCTTAAGACCCAGCGGGAGGGCGGGGAATGAGCAGTTCTTC
CDR3 protein: CASSLRPSGRAGNEQFF

J gene: TRBJ2-4
clone size: -
V gene: TRBV2
D gene: -
CDR3 DNA: TGTGCCAGCAGGCACGACATAGCCAAAAACATTCAGTACTTC
CDR3 protein: CASRHDIAKNIQYF

J gene: TRBJ1-5
clone size: -
V gene: TRBV21-1
D gene: -
CDR3 DNA: TGTGCCAGGTGCGCAGGGGGCTATCAGCCCCAGCATTTT
CDR3 protein: CARCAGGYQPQHF

J gene: TRBJ1-5
clone size: -
V gene: TRBV7-9
D gene: -
CDR3 DNA: TGTGCCAGCAGCTTAGATCCGGACATGGGACAGCCCCAGCATTTT
CDR3 protein: CASSLDPDMGQPQHF

J gene: TRBJ1-2
clone size: -
V gene: TRBV29-1
D gene: -
CDR3 DNA: TGCAGCGTTGGACAGCTACCGCCCCTCTATGGCTACACCTTC
CDR3 protein: CSVGQLPPLYGYTF

J gene: TRBJ1-1
clone size: -
V gene: TRBV28
D gene: TRBD1
CDR3 DNA: TGTGCCAGCAGTTCCCCAGGGGGGATAAACACTGAAGCTTTCTTT
CDR3 protein: CASSSPGGINTEAFF

J gene: TRBJ1-3
clone size: -
V gene: TRBV19
D gene: -
CDR3 DNA: TGTGCCAGTCTTCAGGGAACTGGAAACACCATATATTTT
CDR3 protein: CASLQGTGNTIYF

J gene: TRBJ2-7
clone size: -
V gene: TRBV4-1
D gene: TRBD2
CDR3 DNA: TGCGCCAGCAGCCAAGATAAGCGGGGGAATTCCTACGAGCAGTACTTC
CDR3 protein: CASSQDKRGNSYEQYF

J gene: TRBJ1-4
clone size: few
V gene: TRBV2
D gene: TRBD1
CDR3 DNA: TGTGCCAGCAGCCGACAGGGGCTAAATGAAAAACTGTTTTTT
CDR3 protein: CASSRQGLNEKLFF

J gene: TRBJ1-1
clone size: -
V gene: TRBV7-9
D gene: -
CDR3 DNA: TGTGCCAGCAGCCCCACATTGGACACTGAAGCTTTCTTT
CDR3 protein: CASSPTLDTEAFF

J gene: TRBJ1-2
clone size: -
V gene: TRBV30
D gene: -
CDR3 DNA: TGTGCCTGGAGTGTGGGCAGGGTGGTTGGCTACACCTTC
CDR3 protein: CAWSVGRVVGYTF

J gene: TRBJ1-1
clone size: -
V gene: TRBV6-5
D gene: -
CDR3 DNA: TGTGCCAGCAGTCTCGGGACAACCAACACTGAAGCTTTCTTT
CDR3 protein: CASSLGTTNTEAFF

J gene: TRBJ1-1
clone size: -
V gene: TRBV14
D gene: -
CDR3 DNA: TGTGCCAGCACCTTACAGGCGAACACTGAAGCTTTCTTT
CDR3 protein: CASTLQANTEAFF

J gene: TRBJ1-3
clone size: few
V gene: TRBV30
D gene: -
CDR3 DNA: TGTGCCTGGAGTGTACCCGATATTATGGGGCGACCCACTGCAAACACCATATATTTT
CDR3 protein: CAWSVPDIMGRPTANTIYF

J gene: TRBJ1-1
clone size: -
V gene: TRBV7-2
D gene: -
CDR3 DNA: TGTGCCAGCAGCTTAGGTGGGGGAGGAGGCACTGAAGCTTTCTTT
CDR3 protein: CASSLGGGGGTEAFF

J gene: TRBJ2-1
clone size: -
V gene: TRBV6-1
D gene: TRBD2
CDR3 DNA: TGTGCCAGCAGGGAACTAGCGGGGCTTTACAATGAGCAGTTCTTC
CDR3 protein: CASRELAGLYNEQFF

J gene: TRBJ1-5
clone size: -
V gene: TRBV6-5
D gene: TRBD1
CDR3 DNA: TGTGCCAGCAGTTACGACAGGGGTAGCAATCAGCCCCAGCATTTT
CDR3 protein: CASSYDRGSNQPQHF

J gene: TRBJ2-3
clone size: once
V gene: TRBV7-2
D gene: TRBD2
CDR3 DNA: TGTGCCAGCAGTAGGAGCGGGGGGGCACGGGATACGCAGTATTTT
CDR3 protein: CASSRSGGARDTQYF

J gene: TRBJ2-3
clone size: -
V gene: TRBV30
D gene: TRBD1
CDR3 DNA: TGTGCCTGGAGTGCGGACAGGGGGTTGCAAGATACGCAGTATTTT
CDR3 protein: CAWSADRGLQDTQYF

J gene: TRBJ1-1
clone size: -
V gene: TRBV19
D gene: -
CDR3 DNA: TGTGCCAGTAGTATAGTTCATACAGGTGCTACGAACACTGAAGCTTTCTTT
CDR3 protein: CASSIVHTGATNTEAFF

J gene: TRBJ1-3
clone size: -
V gene: TRBV11-1
D gene: TRBD1
CDR3 DNA: TGTGCCAGCAGCTCACCAGCCGCACAGGGGAAAGGAAACACCATATATTTT
CDR3 protein: CASSSPAAQGKGNTIYF

J gene: TRBJ1-1
clone size: -
V gene: TRBV10-1
D gene: -
CDR3 DNA: TGCGCCAGCAGTGATGGCAGGCCAGCAAACCAGAAAAACACTGAAGCTTTCTTT
CDR3 protein: CASSDGRPANQKNTEAFF

J gene: TRBJ2-1
clone size: -
V gene: TRBV27
D gene: -
CDR3 DNA: TGTGCCAGCAGTTTACTCGTAACAGGGAATGAGCAGTTCTTC
CDR3 protein: CASSLLVTGNEQFF

J gene: TRBJ1-6
clone size: few
V gene: TRBV7-9
D gene: TRBD1
CDR3 DNA: TGTGCCAGCAGCGGAGGACAGGCCAATTCACCCCTCCACTTT
CDR3 protein: CASSGGQANSPLHF

J gene: TRBJ2-1
clone size: -
V gene: TRBV9
D gene: TRBD2
CDR3 DNA: TGTGCCAGCAGCGTAGGTGGGAGGACTAGCGGGAACAATGAGCAGTTCTTC
CDR3 protein: CASSVGGRTSGNNEQFF

J gene: TRBJ1-6
clone size: -
V gene: TRBV14
D gene: TRBD1
CDR3 DNA: TGTGCCAGCAGCCCGACCGACAGGGTATCACCCCTCCACTTT
CDR3 protein: CASSPTDRVSPLHF

J gene: TRBJ2-1
clone size: -
V gene: TRBV7-6
D gene: -
CDR3 DNA: TGTGCCAGCAGCTTAGAGATCCTCCCTAGCAATGAGCAGTTCTTC
CDR3 protein: CASSLEILPSNEQFF

J gene: TRBJ1-2
clone size: -
V gene: TRBV2
D gene: -
CDR3 DNA: TGTGCCAGCAGCAACAACCCCTTC
CDR3 protein: CASSNNPF

J gene: TRBJ2-7
clone size: many
V gene: TRBV5-6
D gene: TRBD1
CDR3 DNA: TGTGCCAGCAGCTTGGCCGGGACAGGGTTCCACGAGCAGTACTTC
CDR3 protein: CASSLAGTGFHEQYF

J gene: TRBJ1-2
clone size: few
V gene: TRBV14
D gene: TRBD1
CDR3 DNA: TGTGCCAGCAGCCAATGGACAGGGCTAAACTATGGCTACACCTTC
CDR3 protein: CASSQWTGLNYGYTF

J gene: TRBJ2-7
clone size: -
V gene: TRBV2
D gene: -
CDR3 DNA: TGTGCCAGCAGGCAGTCTCTCTACGAGCAGTACTTC
CDR3 protein: CASRQSLYEQYF

J gene: TRBJ1-1
clone size: -
V gene: TRBV7-9
D gene: -
CDR3 DNA: TGTTCCAGCAGCAAACAGGAGCCCAGAGCTTTCTTT
CDR3 protein: CSSSKQEPRAFF

J gene: TRBJ2-4
clone size: -
V gene: TRBV2
D gene: TRBD2
CDR3 DNA: TGTGCCAGCAGTGAAGGACTAGCGGGGGCCAAAAACATTCAGTACTTC
CDR3 protein: CASSEGLAGAKNIQYF

J gene: TRBJ2-7
clone size: -
V gene: TRBV5-1
D gene: TRBD2
CDR3 DNA: TGCGCCAGCAGCCCCACTCGGCGGGAGGGCTACGAGCAGTACTTC
CDR3 protein: CASSPTRREGYEQYF

J gene: TRBJ1-1
clone size: -
V gene: TRBV6-1
D gene: -
CDR3 DNA: TGTGCCAGCAGTGAGAGGGTCGTCACTGAAGCTTTCTTT
CDR3 protein: CASSERVVTEAFF

J gene: TRBJ2-6
clone size: -
V gene: TRBV7-9
D gene: TRBD2
CDR3 DNA: TGTGCCAGTGGGGGGGGTGCCGCCTTCTCTGGGGCCAACGTCCTGACTTTC
CDR3 protein: CASGGGAAFSGANVLTF

J gene: TRBJ1-5
clone size: -
V gene: TRBV27
D gene: -
CDR3 DNA: TGTGCCAGCAGGGACAGTGGTGGACTTCAGCCCCAGCATTTT
CDR3 protein: CASRDSGGLQPQHF

J gene: TRBJ1-1
clone size: -
V gene: TRBV4-1
D gene: -
CDR3 DNA: TGCGCCAGCAGCCAAAAATATGGACAGAACACTGAAGCTTTCTTT
CDR3 protein: CASSQKYGQNTEAFF

J gene: TRBJ2-7
clone size: -
V gene: TRBV6-6
D gene: TRBD2
CDR3 DNA: TGTGCCAGCAGTTACCAAGGGACTAGCGCCAGCGAGCAGTACTTC
CDR3 protein: CASSYQGTSASEQYF

J gene: TRBJ2-7
clone size: many
V gene: TRBV4-2
D gene: TRBD2
CDR3 DNA: TGTGCCAGCAGCCAAGAGACTAGCGGGAGCTACGAGCAGTACTTC
CDR3 protein: CASSQETSGSYEQYF

J gene: TRBJ2-2
clone size: -
V gene: TRBV5-1
D gene: TRBD1
CDR3 DNA: TGCGCCAGCAGCCCAATCCTCCGGGACAGGGGGCCCACCGGGGAGCTGTTTTTT
CDR3 protein: CASSPILRDRGPTGELFF

J gene: TRBJ2-7
clone size: -
V gene: TRBV25-1
D gene: TRBD2
CDR3 DNA: TGTGCCAGCAGTGAACTAGCGGGAGGGAAGCAGTACTTC
CDR3 protein: CASSELAGGKQYF

J gene: TRBJ2-7
clone size: -
V gene: TRBV19
D gene: -
CDR3 DNA: TGTGCCAGTAGTATTTACATCTCCTACGAGCAGTACTTC
CDR3 protein: CASSIYISYEQYF

J gene: TRBJ1-6
clone size: -
V gene: TRBV5-1
D gene: -
CDR3 DNA: TGCGCCAGCAGCCGATCGACAGCTAATTCACCCCTCCACTTT
CDR3 protein: CASSRSTANSPLHF

J gene: TRBJ1-4
clone size: -
V gene: TRBV15
D gene: -
CDR3 DNA: TGTGCCACCAGCAGAGACAGGGCAACTAATGAAAAACTGTTTTTT
CDR3 protein: CATSRDRATNEKLFF

J gene: TRBJ1-1
clone size: once
V gene: TRBV7-9
D gene: TRBD1
CDR3 DNA: TGTGCCAGCAGCAAAGACAGGGTGGCAGAAGCTTTCTTT
CDR3 protein: CASSKDRVAEAFF

J gene: TRBJ1-3
clone size: -
V gene: TRBV5-1
D gene: -
CDR3 DNA: TGCGCCAGCAGGAAAGGGACAAGTGAGTCTGGAAACACCATATATTTT
CDR3 protein: CASRKGTSESGNTIYF

J gene: TRBJ2-3
clone size: -
V gene: TRBV4-3
D gene: TRBD2
CDR3 DNA: TGCGCCAGCAGCCAGCCGACTAGCGGGAGGTCTACAGATACGCAGTATTTT
CDR3 protein: CASSQPTSGRSTDTQYF

J gene: TRBJ1-1
clone size: -
V gene: TRBV28
D gene: TRBD1
CDR3 DNA: TGTGCCAGCAGCCTTGGGACAGATAGGTTTGTTGCTTTCTTT
CDR3 protein: CASSLGTDRFVAFF

J gene: TRBJ2-1
clone size: -
V gene: TRBV15
D gene: -
CDR3 DNA: TGTGCCACCAGCAGCCTTACCGTGACAGACAATGAGCAGTTCTTC
CDR3 protein: CATSSLTVTDNEQFF